Shown below are 7 T cell receptor beta chains from a single sample sequenced in a study of T cell responses to AZD1222 COVID-19 vaccine. Method: immunoSEQ multiplex PCR; TCRdb's copy keeps in-frame clones and lacks some. The table records 95,000 to 130,000 clones, 87% of them present only once. The source was peripheral blood, collected on day 0 of AZD1222 vaccination. The source is an adult in good health.

J is TRBJ2-1 and V is TRBV6-6; D unclear. The germline V gene has CDR1 MNHNY and CDR2 SVGAGI (reference sequence). The CDR3 has 13 residues. V lost 7 bases to trimming and J lost 9 bases, with 16 bases between them. This chain's CDR3 is CASTGASAFEQFF. In DNA, the CDR3 is TGTGCCAGCACCGGAGCCTCGGCGTTTGAGCAGTTCTTC.

The chain combines TRBV28 with TRBJ1-6; no clear D. The V end lost 6 bases, the J end lost 7 bases, and 7 bases lay between the germline ends. Germline loops: CDR1 MDHEN, CDR2 SYDVKM. The CDR3 sequence is 12 residues long. CDR3 residues: CASSSPNSPLHF. The CDR3 DNA reads TGTGCCAGCAGCAGCCCAAATTCACCCCTCCACTTT.

This rearrangement joins TRBV14 to TRBJ2-7, with TRBD2 matching over 8 bases. The CDR3 extends over 16 amino acids. V was pared by 1 base and J by 2 bases, with 7 bases of the junction left unmatched. Germline V gene lookup returns CDR1 SGHDN and CDR2 FVKESK. The CDR3 sequence is CASSQVRGGSPYEQYF. For the CDR3, the DNA is TGTGCCAGCAGCCAAGTTCGGGGGGGTTCGCCCTACGAGCAGTACTTC.

This rearrangement joins TRBV28 to TRBJ2-2; TRBD2 matches at 8 bases. The CDR3 is 16 amino acids. J lost 4 bases, V lost 0 bases, and 4 bases had no gene match. Germline V gene data show CDR1 as MDHEN and CDR2 as SYDVKM. The DNA of the CDR3 is TGTGCCAGCAGTTTATGGGAGCGGGAGTTCACCGGGGAGCTGTTTTTT. This codes for CASSLWEREFTGELFF.

The V call is TRBV13, the J call TRBJ1-1; D is undetermined. The CDR3 length is 12 residues. Germline V gives CDR1 PRHDT, CDR2 FYEKMQ (reference sequence). Trimming stripped 5 bases from V and 2 bases from J, with 6 bases between. Written as DNA, the CDR3 is TGTGCCAGCAGCAGAGGAAACACTGAAGCTTTCTTT. Translating it yields CASSRGNTEAFF.

The chain links TRBV7-9 to TRBJ1-1; D is undetermined. This CDR3 contains 15 residues. Trimming took 1 base from V and 1 from J, leaving 10 bases between them. Germline CDR1 SEHNR, CDR2 FQNEAQ (reference sequence). In nucleotides, the CDR3 is TGTGCCAGCAGCTTAGGGTCCAACTCGAACACTGAAGCTTTCTTT. Protein sequence: CASSLGSNSNTEAFF. Using reference TRBV7-9 and TRBJ1-1 for the parts outside the CDR3, the full variable domain is DTGVSQNPRHKITKRGQNVTFRCDPISEHNRLYWYRQTLGQGPEFLTYFQNEAQLEKSRLLSDRFSAERPKGSFSTLEIQRTEQGDSAMYLCASSLGSNSNTEAFFGQGTRLTVV.

V gene TRBV6-1 combines with J gene TRBJ2-7, with D perhaps TRBD1 or TRBD2 (5 bases each). This CDR3 is built from 14 residues. The V end lost 3 bases, the J end lost 3 bases, and 12 bases lay between the germline ends. Germline lookup yields CDR1 MNHNS and CDR2 SASEGT. The CDR3 here is CASSDRDPFYEQYF. CDR3 DNA: TGTGCCAGCAGTGACCGGGACCCCTTCTACGAGCAGTACTTC.